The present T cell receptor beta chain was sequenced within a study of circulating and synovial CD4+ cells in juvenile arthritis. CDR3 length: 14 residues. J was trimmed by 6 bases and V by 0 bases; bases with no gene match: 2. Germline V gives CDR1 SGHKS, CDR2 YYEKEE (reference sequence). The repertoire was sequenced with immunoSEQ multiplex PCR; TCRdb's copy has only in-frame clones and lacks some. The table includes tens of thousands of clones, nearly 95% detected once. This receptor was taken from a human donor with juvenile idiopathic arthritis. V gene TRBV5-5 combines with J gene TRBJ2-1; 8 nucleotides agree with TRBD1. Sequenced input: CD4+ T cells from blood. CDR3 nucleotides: TGTGCCAGCAGCTTGGCCGGGACAGGCAATGAGCAGTTCTTC. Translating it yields CASSLAGTGNEQFF.